A single sample gave rise to the 27 T cell receptor beta chains below, sequenced in a study of a mutant IDH1 vaccine in newly diagnosed glioma. Time point indicated: week 47, end of study. Each dose of the vaccine consisted of 300 ug of mutant IDH1 20-mer peptide, with topical imiquimod. Data came from immunoSEQ multiplex PCR; TCRdb stores just in-frame clones and leaves some out. The table has about 62,000 clones, roughly four fifths seen once. Their antigen targets remain unknown. The sample here was PBMCs, taken from a glioma patient whose treatment included an IDH1 peptide vaccine. These receptors originate from a man aged 25 to 45 with glioma.

V usage is TRBV11-2 and J usage is TRBJ2-3; TRBD2 matches at 9 bases. CDR1 and CDR2 from the germline V gene are SGHAT and FQNNGV. With V trimmed by 6 bases and J by 5 bases, 9 bases remained unmatched. The CDR3 sequence is 15 residues long. In DNA form, the CDR3 reads TGTGCCAGCAGTCATGGACTAGCGTTAGAAGATACGCAGTATTTT. It translates to CASSHGLALEDTQYF.

Here the CDR3 DNA reads TGTGCCAGCAGCTTCGGGACACCAGCCTACGAGCAGTACTTC. Translated, it gives CASSFGTPAYEQYF. The V gene is TRBV5-4, the J gene TRBJ2-7, with D tentatively TRBD1 (6 bases). CDR3 size: 14 residues. V was trimmed by 2 bases and J by 2 bases, leaving 11 bases between them. Germline V CDR1 and CDR2: SGHNT, YYREEE (reference sequence).

The chain is built from TRBV11-2 and TRBJ1-5; D not certain. V lost 5 bases to trimming and J lost 1 base, with 12 bases between them. The germline V gene encodes CDR1 SGHAT and CDR2 FQNNGV. There are 15 residues in the CDR3. The CDR3 loop reads CASSRTSLSNQPQHF. The CDR3 nucleotides read TGTGCCAGCAGCCGGACGTCTCTGAGCAATCAGCCCCAGCATTTT.

The chain has TRBV5-1 and TRBJ1-2; TRBD1 aligns across 8 bases. The V segment lost 6 bases and the J segment 4 bases; nucleotides outside the gene matches: 8. The CDR3 has 14 amino acids. The V gene's germline CDR1 is SGHRS and CDR2 YFSETQ. The CDR3 nucleotides are TGCGCCAGCACCTGGACAGGGACAACCTATGGCTACACCTTC. Translating it yields CASTWTGTTYGYTF. Based on the CDR3 plus reference TRBV5-1 and TRBJ1-2, the full variable domain is KAGVTQTPRYLIKTRGQQVTLSCSPISGHRSVSWYQQTPGQGLQFLFEYFSETQRNKGNFPGRFSGRQFSNSRSEMNVSTLELGDSALYLCASTWTGTTYGYTFGSGTRLTVV.

This chain uses TRBV7-6 with TRBJ2-2, with 12 bases that match TRBD1. J gave up 0 bases and V 0 bases, and 2 bases lay outside the gene matches. The germline V gene encodes CDR1 SGHVS and CDR2 FNYEAQ. The CDR3 is 18 residues long. The CDR3 DNA is TGTGCCAGCAGCTTAGCGGGGGACAGGGGGCCGAACACCGGGGAGCTGTTTTTT. Residues: CASSLAGDRGPNTGELFF.

The gene calls are TRBV15 and TRBJ2-1; 7 bases are shared with TRBD1. Germline V CDR1 and CDR2: LNHNV, YYDKDF (reference sequence). Trimming at V came to 3 bases and at J to 1 base, leaving 9 bases not matched to a gene. The CDR3 has 17 amino acids. The chain's CDR3 is CATSSTYTGESYNEQFF. The CDR3 nucleotides read TGTGCCACCAGCAGCACTTATACAGGGGAATCCTACAATGAGCAGTTCTTC.

The chain links TRBV15 to TRBJ2-2, with D tentatively TRBD1 (7 bases). Trimming took off 0 bases at V and 5 bases at J, with 16 bases between the two ends. CDR1 and CDR2 from the germline V gene are LNHNV and YYDKDF (reference sequence). The CDR3 spans 17 residues. CDR3 residues: CATSREGRQGGTGELFF. The CDR3 DNA is TGTGCCACCAGCAGAGAGGGAAGACAGGGAGGTACCGGGGAGCTGTTTTTT. The variable domain in full, with the rest retrieved from reference TRBV15 and TRBJ2-2, is DAMVIQNPRYQVTQFGKPVTLSCSQTLNHNVMYWYQQKSSQAPKLLFHYYDKDFNNEADTPDNFQSRRPNTSFCFLDIRSPGLGDTAMYLCATSREGRQGGTGELFFGEGSRLTVL.

The chain combines TRBV2 with TRBJ2-5, with 11 bases matching TRBD2. The CDR3 runs to 15 residues. The junction had 3 bases not matched to a gene; V was cut back by 4 bases and J by 2 bases. Germline CDR1 and CDR2: SNHLY and FYNNEI. CDR3 bases: TGTGCCAGCAGTGGGTTAGCGGGGGGGCAAGAGACCCAGTACTTC. Its translation: CASSGLAGGQETQYF.

As DNA, the CDR3 is TGTGCCAGCAGTTTGGACCGCCTGGCAGATACGCAGTATTTT. It specifies CASSLDRLADTQYF. The V and J genes are TRBV27 and TRBJ2-3; no clear D. The CDR3 runs to 14 residues. CDR1 and CDR2 (germline): MNHEY, SMNVEV (reference sequence). The V and J ends lost 3 bases and 4 bases respectively, with 11 bases between them.

This clone was counted only a few times. The rearrangement links TRBV18 to TRBJ2-7; D gene ambiguous. CDR1 KGHSH and CDR2 LQKENI come from the germline V gene. The CDR3 consists of 14 residues. V was clipped by 1 base and J by 0 bases, with 7 bases between them. The CDR3 nucleotides are TGTGCCAGCTCACCACGGGTAGACTCCTACGAGCAGTACTTC. This translates into CASSPRVDSYEQYF. Drawing the rest from reference TRBV18 and TRBJ2-7, the complete variable domain is NAGVMQNPRHLVRRRGQEARLRCSPMKGHSHVYWYRQLPEEGLKFMVYLQKENIIDESGMPKERFSAEFPKEGPSILRIQQVVRGDSAAYFCASSPRVDSYEQYFGPGTRLTVT.

The V gene is TRBV6-1, the J gene TRBJ1-2; a weak D match, TRBD1 (6 bases). Per the germline V gene, CDR1 is MNHNS and CDR2 is SASEGT. CDR3 length: 15 amino acids. Trimming left V 8 bases short and J 2 bases short, with 18 bases between. The DNA of the CDR3 is TGTGCCAGCTTAGGACAGCAAACATCAAACTATGGCTACACCTTC. It is translated as CASLGQQTSNYGYTF.

This chain links TRBV7-2 with TRBJ2-1, with D unclear. This CDR3 is built from 12 residues. V shed 5 bases and J shed 5 bases, with 7 bases lying between them. Germline V lookup: CDR1 SGHTA, CDR2 FQGNSA. The CDR3 DNA reads TGTGCCAGCAGCCGCCGGGACAATGAGCAGTTCTTC. Protein: CASSRRDNEQFF.

This sequence joins TRBV10-3 and TRBJ1-1; D call uncertain. CDR3 length: 11 amino acids. Germline CDR1 ENHRY, CDR2 SYGVKD. Between the trimmed V and J ends, which lost 0 bases and 8 bases, there was a span of 4 bases. The CDR3 is CAISESSEAFF. CDR3 coding DNA: TGTGCCATCAGTGAGTCGTCAGAAGCTTTCTTT.

The gene calls are TRBV6-5 and TRBJ1-1; 7 bases align to TRBD1. From germline, CDR1 is MNHEY and CDR2 SVGAGI. This CDR3 spans 13 amino acids. After removal of 4 bases from V and 7 bases from J, the junction contained 6 bases not matched to a gene. The CDR3: CASSFGGGGEAFF. The CDR3 DNA reads TGTGCCAGCAGTTTTGGAGGGGGCGGTGAAGCTTTCTTT.

CDR3 nucleotide sequence: TGTGCCAGCAGCTCACCGGGACAGAATAGCAATCAGCCCCAGCATTTT. This sequence encodes CASSSPGQNSNQPQHF. This chain connects TRBV7-9 to TRBJ1-5; 7 bases fit TRBD1. Looked up from germline, CDR1 is SEHNR and CDR2 is FQNEAQ (reference sequence). V shed 4 bases, J shed 0 bases, and the junction held 6 bases outside the gene matches. The CDR3 has 16 residues.

In its sample, this clone was seen once. This chain joins TRBV5-4 and TRBJ1-2; tentatively, D is TRBD1 (6 bases). Germline V gives CDR1 SGHNT, CDR2 YYREEE (reference sequence). The CDR3 covers 14 residues. V lost 2 bases, J lost 2 bases, and 10 bases lay in between. Written as DNA, the CDR3 is TGTGCCAGCAGCTTACCCGGGACAAACTATGGCTACACCTTC. This translates into CASSLPGTNYGYTF. The full variable domain, rest sourced from reference TRBV5-4 and TRBJ1-2, is ETGVTQSPTHLIKTRGQQVTLRCSSQSGHNTVSWYQQALGQGPQFIFQYYREEENGRGNFPPRFSGLQFPNYSSELNVNALELDDSALYLCASSLPGTNYGYTFGSGTRLTVV.

The chain employs TRBV18 and TRBJ1-1, with TRBD1 as a possible D gene (6 bases). The CDR3 length is 16 residues. V lost 3 bases and J 0 bases, leaving 14 bases between the germline ends. Looked up from germline, CDR1 is KGHSH and CDR2 is LQKENI. The CDR3 DNA sequence: TGTGCCAGCTCACCCCCCCGGGGGACACTGAACACTGAAGCTTTCTTT. Translating it yields CASSPPRGTLNTEAFF.

The J gene is TRBJ1-5, the V gene TRBV18, with a possible D match to TRBD1 (6 bases). Trimming left V 6 bases short and J 1 base short, with 10 bases between. Germline CDR1 is KGHSH and CDR2 is LQKENI. This CDR3 comprises 14 residues. CDR3 loop: CASSGAKSNQPQHF. The CDR3, as DNA: TGTGCCAGCTCGGGGGCAAAGAGCAATCAGCCCCAGCATTTT.

The CDR3 bases are TGTGCCAGCAGTCTACCCCCGGACAGCACAGATACGCAGTATTTT. It specifies CASSLPPDSTDTQYF. The chain links TRBV6-1 to TRBJ2-3; D is unresolved. The CDR3 loop spans 15 amino acids. Trimming stripped 5 bases from V and 0 bases from J, with 12 bases between. Germline V gene sequence: CDR1 MNHNS, CDR2 SASEGT.

The rearrangement links TRBV15 to TRBJ2-7; 7 bases fit TRBD2. The J segment lost 4 bases and the V segment lost 5 bases, leaving 2 bases of the junction unmatched. CDR1 is LNHNV, CDR2 YYDKDF, per germline (reference sequence). The CDR3 contains 12 residues. The chain's CDR3 is CATSPGGYEQYF. The CDR3 coding sequence is TGTGCCACCAGCCCCGGGGGGTACGAGCAGTACTTC.

The chain carries TRBV6-4 and TRBJ1-1; unclear D gene. The CDR3 totals 13 residues. CDR1 and CDR2 (germline): MRHNA, SNTAGT. The V and J ends lost 0 bases and 1 base respectively, with 3 bases between them. In DNA, the CDR3 is TGTGCCAGCAGTGACTCGCAGAACACTGAAGCTTTCTTT. It encodes CASSDSQNTEAFF.

V is TRBV2 and J is TRBJ2-7, with TRBD1 as a possible D gene (6 bases). The CDR3 loop spans 15 amino acids. CDR1 and CDR2 (germline): SNHLY, FYNNEI. The V end was cut by 4 bases, the J end by 1 base, with 14 bases between. The CDR3 nucleotides are TGTGCCAGCAGTGGCTCCAGGGGCACTTCCTACGAGCAGTACTTC. Amino acid sequence: CASSGSRGTSYEQYF.

This clone showed up just once. For the CDR3, the DNA is TGCGCCAGCAGCCAAGAAAGCAGGGGAGGAAGCAATCAGCCCCAGCATTTT. Protein: CASSQESRGGSNQPQHF. J is TRBJ1-5 and V is TRBV4-1; possibly TRBD1 for D (6 bases). The CDR3 covers 17 residues. The V gene's germline CDR1 is MGHRA and CDR2 YSYEKL. V was clipped by 0 bases and J by 1 base, with 13 bases between them.

The genes are TRBV18 and TRBJ2-1; TRBD2 matches at 9 bases. Germline V gene lookup returns CDR1 KGHSH and CDR2 LQKENI. Trimming removed 1 base from V and 5 bases from J; junction bases left unmatched: 9. This CDR3 is 17 amino acids long. The CDR3 DNA sequence: TGTGCCAGCTCACCACTGGGGCCTAGCGGGGCCGACAATGAGCAGTTCTTC. It codes for CASSPLGPSGADNEQFF.

This clone was seen a handful of times. V gene TRBV28 combines with J gene TRBJ2-2; D remains ambiguous. Germline CDR1 reads MDHEN; CDR2 reads SYDVKM. CDR3 size: 12 residues. Trimming cost V 6 bases and J 2 bases, with 4 bases left between them. CDR3 coding DNA: TGTGCCAGCAGACCAAACACCGGGGAGCTGTTTTTT. Its translation is CASRPNTGELFF.

The chain is built from TRBV18 and TRBJ2-1; D remains ambiguous. Trimming pared 2 bases from V and 0 bases from J, leaving 14 bases between. CDR3 length equals 17 residues. CDR1 KGHSH and CDR2 LQKENI come from the germline V gene. The DNA for the CDR3 is TGTGCCAGCTCACCAAGAGGCAGGCTAAACTCCTACAATGAGCAGTTCTTC. Its translation is CASSPRGRLNSYNEQFF. Complete variable domain (other parts from reference TRBV18 and TRBJ2-1): NAGVMQNPRHLVRRRGQEARLRCSPMKGHSHVYWYRQLPEEGLKFMVYLQKENIIDESGMPKERFSAEFPKEGPSILRIQQVVRGDSAAYFCASSPRGRLNSYNEQFFGPGTRLTVL.

This chain uses TRBV20-1 with TRBJ2-1, with D possibly being TRBD1 (6 bases). The CDR3 sequence is 11 residues long. CDR1 and CDR2 (germline): DFQATT, SNEGSKA (reference sequence). Trimming removed 5 bases from V and 9 bases from J, with 11 bases in between. This CDR3 is CSAPDRSEQFF. In DNA form, the CDR3 reads TGCAGTGCTCCTGACAGGAGTGAGCAGTTCTTC.